The T cell receptor (beta chain) under discussion was sequenced for a study of human T cells and chemical hapten exposure. Background on the study: Slight volume differences across pooled libraries mainly accounted for varying per-sample TCR yields.

The table lists this clonotype with many counts. Its antigen is as yet unknown. Within the library, unique molecular identifiers were attached to each individual cDNA molecule. Original handling: From around 25,000 to 690,000 TCRs were found per sample, with a median of 95,638. TCRdb re-derived calls from the RACE reads in MiXCR, one entry per CDR3 protein. The V and J calls were determined by TCRdb, not by the authors. The sample shows tens of thousands of distinct CDR3 sequences, approximately 9.7% of them seen only once. Points from the study as a whole: No shift was seen in TCRs above 1 in 1000 frequency with DPC sensitization.

The time point here: healthy volunteer bleed at 2 weeks. The authors extracted total RNA from unfractionated whole blood. Trimming at V came to 10 bases and at J to 5 bases, leaving 7 bases not matched to a gene. The CDR3 runs 14 residues. Germline V gene lookup returns CDR1 MDHEN and CDR2 SYDVKM. This chain uses TRBV28 with TRBJ2-2; 10 positions agree with TRBD1. The specimen sequenced was whole blood. This clonotype was sampled from a female donor in good health. Some clones in this sample may be carry-over from other donors' samples. CDR3 sequence reads: CATSDRGGTGELFF. The CDR3 DNA reads TGTGCCACCTCGGACAGGGGGGGTACCGGGGAGCTGTTTTTT.